Listed below are T cell receptor beta chains from one sample, sequenced in a study. TCRdb reprocessed the 5' RACE reads with MiXCR, giving one entry per CDR3 protein. The table has roughly 45,000 distinct CDR3 sequences, about 20% seen once; the top ten hold under 5%. The sample consisted of Tregs sorted from blood. These receptors originate from a female donor with breast cancer. CDR3s include the opening cysteine and the closing phenylalanine or tryptophan. Fields, in order: J gene, D gene, V gene, clone size, CDR3 DNA, CDR3 protein. D genes are given only for firm matches. Clone sizes are given selectively: once, few, many, or a class where the clone is expanded.

TRBJ2-1 | . | TRBV5-1 | many | TGCGCCAGCAGCTTGGGTAGCGGAAGCTCCTACAATGAGCAGTTCTTC | CASSLGSGSSYNEQFF
TRBJ2-5 | TRBD2 | TRBV28 | many | TGTGCCAGCAGTTCCCCTAGCGGGAGGGCCGGGGCGTTGGAGACCCAGTACTTC | CASSSPSGRAGALETQYF
TRBJ1-5 | . | TRBV6-1 | many | TGTGCCAGCAGTGGGGATGGGGGCGGGCAGCCCCAGCATTTT | CASSGDGGGQPQHF
TRBJ1-5 | . | TRBV20-1 | few | TGCAGTGCTAGAGGTTTTTCTGGTCAGCCCCAGCATTTT | CSARGFSGQPQHF
TRBJ2-1 | TRBD1 | TRBV4-1 | many | TGCGCCAGCAGCCAAATTCAAGGGGGCAAGAATGAGCAGTTCTTC | CASSQIQGGKNEQFF
TRBJ1-1 | . | TRBV7-2 | many | TGTGCCAGCAGCTTAATGGTACAGAACACTGAAGCTTTCTTT | CASSLMVQNTEAFF
TRBJ2-5 | . | TRBV27 | few | TGTGCCAGCATACCTCAGGTACACCGGGAGACCCAGTACTTC | CASIPQVHRETQYF
TRBJ2-5 | TRBD2 | TRBV6-2/TRBV6-3 | few | TGTGCCAGCAGTTACCGGGAGGAAGAGACCCAGTACTTC | CASSYREEETQYF
TRBJ1-4 | . | TRBV25-1 | few | TGTGCCAGCAGTGAGTGGCCCCTGGGTGAAAAACTGTTTTTT | CASSEWPLGEKLFF
TRBJ2-3 | TRBD2 | TRBV6-5 | many | TGTGCCAGTCAAACCGGGACTAGCGGGAGTTTGACGCAGTATTTT | CASQTGTSGSLTQYF
TRBJ2-5 | TRBD2 | TRBV7-8 | . | TGTGCCAGCAGCTTAGAGTCCGGACTAGTATTTGAGACCCAGTACTTC | CASSLESGLVFETQYF
TRBJ2-5 | . | TRBV20-1 | . | TGCAGTGCTAGAAACCACAGGGAAAACCTAGAGACCCAGTACTTC | CSARNHRENLETQYF
TRBJ2-7 | . | TRBV6-2/TRBV6-3 | few | TGTGCCAGCAGGGCAGAGAGCGGACCCTACGAGCAGTACTTC | CASRAESGPYEQYF
TRBJ1-2 | TRBD1 | TRBV4-1 | few | TGCGCCAGCAGCCATATGACAGGGGGAGGCTACACCTTC | CASSHMTGGGYTF
TRBJ1-5 | . | TRBV18 | . | TGTGCCAGCTCATACCGACAGGAGTTCAATCAGCCCCAGCATTTT | CASSYRQEFNQPQHF
TRBJ2-1 | . | TRBV9 | few | TGTGCCAGCAGCGTAGCATACCGGGGTTCTTACAATGAGCAGTTCTTC | CASSVAYRGSYNEQFF
TRBJ2-1 | TRBD2 | TRBV27 | . | TGTGCCAGCATCCCGACTAGCGTCTCCTCCTACAATGAGCAGCTCTTC | CASIPTSVSSYNEQLF
TRBJ2-1 | TRBD1 | TRBV7-9 | . | TGTGCCAGCAGCACCAGGGACAGGAACAATGAGCAGTTCTTC | CASSTRDRNNEQFF
TRBJ2-2 | . | TRBV5-5 | few | TGTGCCAGCAGCTTGTTTTGGCAGAAAAACACCGGGGAGCTGTTTTTT | CASSLFWQKNTGELFF
TRBJ2-5 | TRBD2 | TRBV5-1 | many | TGCGCCAGCAGCTTGGCCTCTACAGGACTAGCGGGAGAAGAGACCCAGTACTTC | CASSLASTGLAGEETQYF
TRBJ2-5 | . | TRBV7-2 | . | TGTGCCAGCAGCTTAACCCTGGAGACCCAGTACTTC | CASSLTLETQYF
TRBJ1-1 | . | TRBV4-1 | many | TGCGCCAGCAGCCAAGGCTTCAGGGACAACACTGAAGCTTTCTTT | CASSQGFRDNTEAFF
TRBJ2-7 | . | TRBV2 | . | TGTGCCAGCAGTGAAGGTGGCCTCTCCTACGAGCAGTACTTC | CASSEGGLSYEQYF
TRBJ1-2 | . | TRBV13 | . | TGTGCCAGCAGCTTAGGAGAAGACTATGGCTACACCTTC | CASSLGEDYGYTF
TRBJ1-1 | TRBD1 | TRBV7-2 | medium-sized | TGTGCCAGCAGCTTGACAGGGACGACTGAAGCTTTCTTT | CASSLTGTTEAFF
TRBJ2-1 | TRBD2 | TRBV24-1 | . | TGTGCCACCAGTGGGAGGACTAGCGGGAGCTCCAATGAGCAGTTCTTC | CATSGRTSGSSNEQFF
TRBJ1-2 | . | TRBV12-3/TRBV12-4 | . | TGTGCCAGCAGTTTAAGCGGACAGAACTATGGCTACACCTTC | CASSLSGQNYGYTF
TRBJ2-2 | . | TRBV9 | few | TGTGCCAGCAGCGTAGACCAGGGGTACACCGGGGAGCTGTTTTTT | CASSVDQGYTGELFF
TRBJ2-6 | TRBD1 | TRBV9 | many | TGTGCCAGCAGCCCTCGCGGGACAGGGTTTGGGGCCAACGTCCTGACTTTC | CASSPRGTGFGANVLTF
TRBJ1-2 | TRBD1 | TRBV6-2/TRBV6-3 | . | TGTGCCAGCAGTAGAGGACAGGGACGTAACTATGGCTACACCTTC | CASSRGQGRNYGYTF
TRBJ1-2 | . | TRBV3-1 | few | TGTGCCAGCAGCTTTCTAGGAGAATCCTATGGCTACACCTTC | CASSFLGESYGYTF
TRBJ2-7 | . | TRBV27 | few | TGTGCCAGCAGTTTCTCGGGCAGAGCCTACGAGCAGTACTTC | CASSFSGRAYEQYF
TRBJ1-1 | . | TRBV9 | . | TGTGCCAGCAGCGTATCTCCGACTGAGAACACTGAAGCTTTCTTT | CASSVSPTENTEAFF
TRBJ2-7 | TRBD2 | TRBV12-3/TRBV12-4 | few | TGTGCCAGCAGTTCCCCCCTAGCGGGAGTAGGCTACGAGCAGTACTTC | CASSSPLAGVGYEQYF
TRBJ1-1 | TRBD1 | TRBV28 | . | TGTGCCAGCAGTTTATCGGACAGGGAAGTCACTGAAGCTTTCTTT | CASSLSDREVTEAFF
TRBJ2-1 | TRBD1 | TRBV7-9 | . | TGTGCCAGCAGCCCAGGGACAGGCGATAGCTACAATGAGCAGTTCTTC | CASSPGTGDSYNEQFF
TRBJ2-5 | . | TRBV20-1 | . | TGCAGTGCTAGACCTACGTACCAAGAGACCCAGTACTTC | CSARPTYQETQYF
TRBJ1-1 | . | TRBV28 | . | TGTGCCGGCCTAGGGTATCAGGTTTGGTGGACTGAAGCTTTCTTT | CAGLGYQVWWTEAFF
TRBJ2-1 | TRBD1 | TRBV12-3/TRBV12-4 | many | TGTGCCAGCAGTCAAGGGACAGGCGCCTACAATGAGCAGTTCTTC | CASSQGTGAYNEQFF
TRBJ2-7 | TRBD2 | TRBV5-6 | few | TGTGCCAGCAGCTCTCGGACTAGCGACGAGCAGTACTTC | CASSSRTSDEQYF
TRBJ2-3 | TRBD1 | TRBV15 | many | TGTGCCACCAGCCGCCGACAGGGCCAGGGGGATACGCAGTATTTT | CATSRRQGQGDTQYF
TRBJ2-1 | . | TRBV24-1 | few | TGTGCCACCATGGCGCCAGGGGTGGGGAATGAGCAGTTCTTC | CATMAPGVGNEQFF
TRBJ1-3 | . | TRBV29-1 | . | TGCAGCGCACTACAGGGCTCTGGAAACACCATATGTTTT | CSALQGSGNTICF
TRBJ2-2 | . | TRBV18 | many | TGTGCCAGCTCACCACAGGGTCGGTCCGGGGAGCTGTTTTTT | CASSPQGRSGELFF
TRBJ1-1 | . | TRBV3-1 | many | TGTGCCAGCAGCCAAGAAGGATCGGGGGACACTGAAGCTTTCTTT | CASSQEGSGDTEAFF
TRBJ2-2 | TRBD2 | TRBV4-1 | . | TGCGCCAGCAGCCAGGGACTAAACAGGGAGCTGTTTTTT | CASSQGLNRELFF
TRBJ2-2 | TRBD2 | TRBV9 | . | TGTGCCAGCAGCGCACCTTCGGGAGGGGCAATCACCGGGGAGCTGTTTTTT | CASSAPSGGAITGELFF
TRBJ2-5 | . | TRBV6-2/TRBV6-3 | . | TGTGCCAGCAGTGCACAGGGACAAGAGACCCAGTACTTC | CASSAQGQETQYF
TRBJ2-1 | . | TRBV5-1 | many | TGCGCCAGCAGCCTCTACGGGACAACTGCCTACAATGAGCAGTTCTTC | CASSLYGTTAYNEQFF
TRBJ1-5 | . | TRBV7-9 | . | TGTGCCAGCAGCTTAAGGGGAGATCAGCCCCAGCATTTT | CASSLRGDQPQHF